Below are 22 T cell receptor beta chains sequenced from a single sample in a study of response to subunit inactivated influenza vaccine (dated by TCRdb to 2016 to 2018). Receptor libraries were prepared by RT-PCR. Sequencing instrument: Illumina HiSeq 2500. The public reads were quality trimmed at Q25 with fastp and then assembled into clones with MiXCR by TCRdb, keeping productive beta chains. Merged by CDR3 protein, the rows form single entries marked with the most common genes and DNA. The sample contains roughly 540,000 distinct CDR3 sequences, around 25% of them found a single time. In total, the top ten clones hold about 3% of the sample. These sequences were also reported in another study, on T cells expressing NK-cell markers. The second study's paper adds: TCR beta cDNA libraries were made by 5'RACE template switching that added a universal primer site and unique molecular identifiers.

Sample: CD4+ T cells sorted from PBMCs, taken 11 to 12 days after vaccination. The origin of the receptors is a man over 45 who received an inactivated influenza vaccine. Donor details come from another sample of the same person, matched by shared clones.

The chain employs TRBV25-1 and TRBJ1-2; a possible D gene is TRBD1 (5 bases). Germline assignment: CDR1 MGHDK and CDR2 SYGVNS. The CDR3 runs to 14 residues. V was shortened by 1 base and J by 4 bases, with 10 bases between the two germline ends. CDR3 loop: CASSESAGPYGYTF. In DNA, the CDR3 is TGTGCCAGCAGTGAATCCGCAGGGCCCTATGGCTACACCTTC.

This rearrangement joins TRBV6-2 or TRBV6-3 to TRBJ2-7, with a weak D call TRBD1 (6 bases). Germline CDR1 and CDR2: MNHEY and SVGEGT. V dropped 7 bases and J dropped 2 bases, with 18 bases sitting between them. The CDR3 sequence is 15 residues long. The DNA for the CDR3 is TGTGCCAGCACCGAAGGCCTAACAGGGACCTACGAGCAGTACTTC. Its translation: CASTEGLTGTYEQYF.

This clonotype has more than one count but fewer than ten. CDR3 nucleotide sequence: TGCGCCAGCAGCTTAGCGACCGCTCGCTACGAGCAGTACTTC. Protein product: CASSLATARYEQYF. This chain links TRBV5-1 with TRBJ2-7; no firm D call. Germline CDR1 is SGHRS and CDR2 is YFSETQ. The CDR3 runs to 14 residues. V was cut by 2 bases and J by 3 bases, with 12 bases left in between.

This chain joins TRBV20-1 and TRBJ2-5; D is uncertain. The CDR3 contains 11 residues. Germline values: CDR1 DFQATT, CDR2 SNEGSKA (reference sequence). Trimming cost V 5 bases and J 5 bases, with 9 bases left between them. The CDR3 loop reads CSALRTETQYF. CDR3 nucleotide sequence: TGCAGTGCTCTGAGGACGGAGACCCAGTACTTC.

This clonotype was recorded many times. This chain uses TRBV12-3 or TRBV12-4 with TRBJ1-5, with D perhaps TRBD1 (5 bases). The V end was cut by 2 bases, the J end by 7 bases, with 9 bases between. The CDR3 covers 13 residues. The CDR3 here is CASSLQGGQPQHF. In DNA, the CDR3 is TGTGCCAGCAGTTTACAGGGTGGGCAGCCCCAGCATTTT.

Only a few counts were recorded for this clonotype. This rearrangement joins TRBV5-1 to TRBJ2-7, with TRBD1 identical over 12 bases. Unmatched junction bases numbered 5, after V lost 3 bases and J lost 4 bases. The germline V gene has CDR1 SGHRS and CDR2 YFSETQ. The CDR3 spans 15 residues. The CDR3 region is CASSSGTGGGYEQYF. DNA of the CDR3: TGCGCCAGCAGCTCAGGGACAGGGGGCGGTTACGAGCAGTACTTC.

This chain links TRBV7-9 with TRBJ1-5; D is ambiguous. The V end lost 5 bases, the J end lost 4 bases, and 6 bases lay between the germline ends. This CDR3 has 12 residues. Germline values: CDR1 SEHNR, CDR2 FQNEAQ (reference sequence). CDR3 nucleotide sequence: TGTGCCAGCAGCCGAGAAAATCAGCCCCAGCATTTT. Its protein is CASSRENQPQHF.

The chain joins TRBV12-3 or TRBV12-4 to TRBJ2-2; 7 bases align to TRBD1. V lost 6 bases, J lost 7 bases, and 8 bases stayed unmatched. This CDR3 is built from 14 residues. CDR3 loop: CASRTGTVSGELFF. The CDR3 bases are TGTGCCAGCAGGACCGGGACAGTTAGCGGGGAGCTGTTTTTT.

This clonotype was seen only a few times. CDR3 residues: CASSLQDQPQHF. The CDR3 DNA is TGTGCCAGCAGCCTTCAGGATCAGCCCCAGCATTTT. The chain recombines TRBV7-9 with TRBJ1-5; D call uncertain. From germline, CDR1 is SEHNR and CDR2 FQNEAQ (reference sequence). The germline V and J ends were trimmed by 5 bases and 5 bases, with 7 bases remaining between them. CDR3 length: 12 amino acids.

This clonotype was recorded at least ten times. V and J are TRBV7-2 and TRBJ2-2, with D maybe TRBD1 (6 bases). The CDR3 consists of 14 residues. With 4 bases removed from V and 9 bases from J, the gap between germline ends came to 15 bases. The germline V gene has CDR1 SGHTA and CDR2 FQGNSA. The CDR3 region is CASSSPTGSRELFF. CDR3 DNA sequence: TGTGCCAGCAGCTCACCGACAGGTTCCCGGGAGCTGTTTTTT.

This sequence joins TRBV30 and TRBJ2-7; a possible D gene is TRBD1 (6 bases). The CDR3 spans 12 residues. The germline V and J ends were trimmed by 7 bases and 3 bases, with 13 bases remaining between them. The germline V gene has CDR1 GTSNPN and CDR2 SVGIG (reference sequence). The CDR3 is CAYKDRLYEQYF. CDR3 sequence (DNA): TGTGCCTACAAAGACAGGCTCTACGAGCAGTACTTC.

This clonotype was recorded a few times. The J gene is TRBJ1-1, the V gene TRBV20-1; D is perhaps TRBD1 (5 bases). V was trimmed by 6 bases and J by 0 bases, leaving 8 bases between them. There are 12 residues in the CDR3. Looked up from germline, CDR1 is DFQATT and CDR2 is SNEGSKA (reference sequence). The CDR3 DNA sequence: TGCAGTGCGCCGGACATGAACACTGAAGCTTTCTTT. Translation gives CSAPDMNTEAFF.

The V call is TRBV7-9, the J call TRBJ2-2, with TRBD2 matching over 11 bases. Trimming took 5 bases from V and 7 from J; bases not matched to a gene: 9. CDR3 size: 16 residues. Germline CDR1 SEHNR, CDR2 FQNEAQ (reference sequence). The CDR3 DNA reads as TGTGCCAGCAGCCCAGCTAGCGGGAGGTTCATCGGGGAGCTGTTTTTT. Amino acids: CASSPASGRFIGELFF.

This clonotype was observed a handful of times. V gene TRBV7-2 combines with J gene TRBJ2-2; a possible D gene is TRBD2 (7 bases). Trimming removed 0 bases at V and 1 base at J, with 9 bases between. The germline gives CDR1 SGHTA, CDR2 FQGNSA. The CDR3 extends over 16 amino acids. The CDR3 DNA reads TGTGCCAGCAGCTTAGCGCGGGGGCTGAACACCGGGGAGCTGTTTTTT. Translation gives CASSLARGLNTGELFF.

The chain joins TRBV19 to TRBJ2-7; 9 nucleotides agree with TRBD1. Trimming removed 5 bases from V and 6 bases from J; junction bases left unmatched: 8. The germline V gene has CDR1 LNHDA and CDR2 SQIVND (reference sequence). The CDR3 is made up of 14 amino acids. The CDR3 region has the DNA TGTGCCAGTAGTGTACCGGGACAGGGAGGCGAGCAGTACTTC. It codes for CASSVPGQGGEQYF.

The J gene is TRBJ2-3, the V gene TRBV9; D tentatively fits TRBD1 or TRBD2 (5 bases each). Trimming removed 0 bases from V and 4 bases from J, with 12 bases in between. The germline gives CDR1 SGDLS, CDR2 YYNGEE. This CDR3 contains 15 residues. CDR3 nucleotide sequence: TGTGCCAGCAGCGTAGCGAGGGGACGGGCAGATACGCAGTATTTT. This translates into CASSVARGRADTQYF.

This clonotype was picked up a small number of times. CDR3: CSVEYPAPNYGYTF. CDR3 bases: TGCAGCGTTGAATACCCAGCTCCCAACTATGGCTACACCTTC. The chain couples TRBV29-1 to TRBJ1-2; unclear D gene. Trimming left V 2 bases short and J 2 bases short, with 12 bases between. The CDR3 is 14 amino acids. The germline V gene has CDR1 SQVTM and CDR2 ANQGSEA.

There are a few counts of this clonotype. CDR3 protein: CASSLSRTPYEQYF. The CDR3 bases are TGTGCCAGCAGTTTATCTAGGACGCCCTACGAGCAGTACTTC. This chain joins TRBV28 and TRBJ2-7, with no clear D. V lost 1 base and J lost 2, with 9 bases in between. The germline CDR1 and CDR2 sequences are MDHEN and SYDVKM. The CDR3 totals 14 residues.

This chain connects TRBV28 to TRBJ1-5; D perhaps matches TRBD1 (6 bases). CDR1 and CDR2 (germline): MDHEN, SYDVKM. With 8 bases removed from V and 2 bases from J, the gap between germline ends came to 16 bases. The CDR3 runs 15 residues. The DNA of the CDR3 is TGTGCCAGCGGAGACAGGCTGGTCGGCAATCAGCCCCAGCATTTT. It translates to CASGDRLVGNQPQHF.

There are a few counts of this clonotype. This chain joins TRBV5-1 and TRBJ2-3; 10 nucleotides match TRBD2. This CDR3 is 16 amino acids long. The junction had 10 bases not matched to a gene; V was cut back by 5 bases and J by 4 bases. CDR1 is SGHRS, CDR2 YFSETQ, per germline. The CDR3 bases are TGCGCCAGCAGTCCCGCTAGCGGGGGATACGCAGATACGCAGTATTTT. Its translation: CASSPASGGYADTQYF.

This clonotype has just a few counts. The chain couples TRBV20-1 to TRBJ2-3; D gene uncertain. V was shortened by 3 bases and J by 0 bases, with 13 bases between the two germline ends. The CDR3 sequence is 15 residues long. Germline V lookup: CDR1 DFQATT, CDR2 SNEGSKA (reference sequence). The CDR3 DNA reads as TGCAGTGCTAGGGCTCTCGGGTTTAGCACAGATACGCAGTATTTT. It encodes CSARALGFSTDTQYF.

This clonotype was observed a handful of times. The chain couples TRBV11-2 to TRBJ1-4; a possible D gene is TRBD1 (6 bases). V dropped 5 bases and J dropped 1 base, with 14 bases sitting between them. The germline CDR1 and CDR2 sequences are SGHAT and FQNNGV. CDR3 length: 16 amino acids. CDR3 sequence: CASSTQGRVTNEKLFF. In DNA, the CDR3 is TGTGCCAGCAGCACCCAGGGGCGAGTAACTAATGAAAAACTGTTTTTT. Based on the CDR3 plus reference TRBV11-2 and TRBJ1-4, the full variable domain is EAGVAQSPRYKIIEKRQSVAFWCNPISGHATLYWYQQILGQGPKLLIQFQNNGVVDDSQLPKDRFSAERLKGVDSTLKIQPAKLEDSAVYLCASSTQGRVTNEKLFFGSGTQLSVL.